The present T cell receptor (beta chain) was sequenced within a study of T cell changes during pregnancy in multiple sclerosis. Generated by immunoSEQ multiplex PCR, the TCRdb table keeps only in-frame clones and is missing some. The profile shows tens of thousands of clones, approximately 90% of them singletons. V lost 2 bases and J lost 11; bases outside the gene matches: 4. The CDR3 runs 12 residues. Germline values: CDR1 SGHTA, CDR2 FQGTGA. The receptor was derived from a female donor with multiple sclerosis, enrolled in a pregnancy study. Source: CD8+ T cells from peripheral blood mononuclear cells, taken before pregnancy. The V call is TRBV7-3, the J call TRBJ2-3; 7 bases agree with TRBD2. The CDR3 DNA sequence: TGTGCCAGCAGCTTAGCGGGGGAGGTGCAGTATTTT. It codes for CASSLAGEVQYF.